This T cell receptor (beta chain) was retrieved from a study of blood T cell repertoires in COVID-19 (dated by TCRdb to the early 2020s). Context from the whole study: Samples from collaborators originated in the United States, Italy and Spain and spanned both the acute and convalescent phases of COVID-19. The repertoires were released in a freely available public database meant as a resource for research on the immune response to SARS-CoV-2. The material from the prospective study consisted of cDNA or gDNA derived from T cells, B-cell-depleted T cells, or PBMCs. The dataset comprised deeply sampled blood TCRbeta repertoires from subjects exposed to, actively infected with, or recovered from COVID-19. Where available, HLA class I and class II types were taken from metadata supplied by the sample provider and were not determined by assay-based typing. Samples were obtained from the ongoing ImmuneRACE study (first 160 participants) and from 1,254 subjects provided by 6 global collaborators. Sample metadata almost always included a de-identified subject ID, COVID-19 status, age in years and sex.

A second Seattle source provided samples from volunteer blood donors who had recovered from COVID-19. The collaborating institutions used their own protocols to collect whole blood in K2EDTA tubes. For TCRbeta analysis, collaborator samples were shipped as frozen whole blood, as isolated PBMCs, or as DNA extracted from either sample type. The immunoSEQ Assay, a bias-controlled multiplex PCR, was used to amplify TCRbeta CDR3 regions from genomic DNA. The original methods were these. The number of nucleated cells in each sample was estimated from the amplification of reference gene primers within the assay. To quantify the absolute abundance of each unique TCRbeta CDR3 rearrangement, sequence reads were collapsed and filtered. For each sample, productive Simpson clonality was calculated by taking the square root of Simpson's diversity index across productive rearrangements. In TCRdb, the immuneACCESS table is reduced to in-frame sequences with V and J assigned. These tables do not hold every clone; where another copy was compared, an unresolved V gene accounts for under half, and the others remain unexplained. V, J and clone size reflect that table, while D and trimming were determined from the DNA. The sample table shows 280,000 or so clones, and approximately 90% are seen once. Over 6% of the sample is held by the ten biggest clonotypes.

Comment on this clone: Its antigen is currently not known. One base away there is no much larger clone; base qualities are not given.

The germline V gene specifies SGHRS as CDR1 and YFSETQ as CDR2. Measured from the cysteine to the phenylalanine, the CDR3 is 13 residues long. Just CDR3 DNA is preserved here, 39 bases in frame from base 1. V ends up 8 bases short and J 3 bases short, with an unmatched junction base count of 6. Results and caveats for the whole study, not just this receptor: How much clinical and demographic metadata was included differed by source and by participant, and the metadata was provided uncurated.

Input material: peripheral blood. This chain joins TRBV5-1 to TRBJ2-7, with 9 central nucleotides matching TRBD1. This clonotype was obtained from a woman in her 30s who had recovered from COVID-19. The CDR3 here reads CASAGDRDYEQYF. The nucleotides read TGCGCCAGTGCCGGGGACAGGGACTACGAGCAGTACTTC. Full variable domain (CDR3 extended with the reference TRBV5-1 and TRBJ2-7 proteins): KAGVTQTPRYLIKTRGQQVTLSCSPISGHRSVSWYQQTPGQGLQFLFEYFSETQRNKGNFPGRFSGRQFSNSRSEMNVSTLELGDSALYLCASAGDRDYEQYFGPGTRLTVT.